This TCR beta chain is from a study of blood T cell repertoires in COVID-19. Data came from immunoSEQ multiplex PCR; TCRdb stores just in-frame clones and leaves some out. The sample includes roughly 100,000 clones, approximately 86% of them seen just once. Trimming took off 4 bases at V and 3 bases at J, with 13 bases between the two ends. CDR3 size: 13 residues. CDR1 and CDR2 (germline): SQVTM, ANQGSEA. The specimen sequenced was peripheral blood. The receptor was derived from a woman aged 45-65 years with COVID-19, enrolled during active disease. This chain joins TRBV29-1 and TRBJ2-7; maybe TRBD2 (7 bases). The CDR3 sequence is CSVGAGAIYEQYF. In DNA form, the CDR3 reads TGCAGCGTTGGTGCGGGGGCCATCTACGAGCAGTACTTC.